A single T cell receptor (beta chain) is shown here with its context. This sample is part of a study of Ad26.COV2.S vaccination and SARS-CoV-2 variants. V shed 6 bases and J shed 4 bases, with 18 bases lying between them. The CDR3 runs 15 residues. The V gene's germline CDR1 is MRHNA and CDR2 SNTAGT. Using immunoSEQ multiplex PCR, the repertoire was profiled, and TCRdb retains in-frame clones only, with some absent. The sample lists about 350,000 clones; 85% were seen once. Treatment of the sample: about 20 received Ad26.COV2.S at low or high dose, single or two shots; 5 received placebo; per-sample allocation not given. Sampling occurred on day 63 after the first vaccine or placebo injection. The study used a vaccine consisting of an Ad26 vector that expressed Wuhan-strain SARS-CoV-2 spike.

The source is a person between 18 and 65 years old who received the Ad26.COV2.S COVID-19 vaccine or a placebo. This chain joins TRBV6-4 and TRBJ1-2; D gene unclear. This specimen was peripheral blood, taken in a trial of Ad26.COV2.S vaccine versus placebo. CDR3 amino acids: CASSPNPTEGYGYTF. The DNA for the CDR3 is TGTGCCAGCAGCCCGAATCCCACCGAGGGCTATGGCTACACCTTC.